The clone carrying this T cell receptor beta chain was observed a handful of times. The CDR3 contains 15 residues. Germline CDR1 reads SGHRS; CDR2 reads YFSETQ. V was clipped by 4 bases and J by 4 bases; unmatched bases: 10. TCRdb re-derived calls from the 5' RACE reads in MiXCR, one entry per CDR3 protein. The sample yields tens of thousands of distinct CDR3 sequences, roughly 6.1% seen once. These data belong to a study of T-cell memory formation after mild COVID-19. Source material: PBMCs or a T cell subset sorted from them (not recorded which). The sequence was obtained from an adult who had mild COVID-19 (a few samples of this study predate the infection). Cell type and time point are not known. The gene calls are TRBV5-1 and TRBJ1-1; 7 nucleotides align to TRBD1. This chain's CDR3 is CASSQTPAGGTEAFF. CDR3 coding DNA: TGCGCCAGCAGCCAGACCCCGGCAGGGGGCACTGAAGCTTTCTTT.